The TCR beta chain described here comes from a study of T cells in Graves' hyperthyroidism and ophthalmopathy. This clonotype occurred many times. TCR beta CDR3 region amplification was performed from RNA transcripts. Carried out on the TCR CDR3, a first-round RT-PCR used the HTBI primer set. Via MiXCR, TCRdb re-called the multiplex PCR reads, giving one row per CDR3 protein. Of nearly 600,000 distinct CDR3 sequences in the sample, approximately 15% were seen once. The germline gives CDR1 LGHDT, CDR2 YNNKEL (reference sequence). V was pared by 4 bases and J by 8 bases, with 9 bases of the junction left unmatched. This CDR3 is built from 15 residues. Clinical symptoms, serum thyroxine and TRAb, thyroid ultrasound and orbital computed tomography together formed the diagnostic basis.

The V call is TRBV3-1, the J call TRBJ2-1; 9 nucleotides align to TRBD2. This clonotype originated in a woman in her 30s with Graves' hyperthyroidism that later progressed to Graves' ophthalmopathy. What was sequenced was blood. CDR3 bases: TGTGCCAGCAGCCCAACTCGCGGGAGGGGGGATGAGCAGTTCTTC. As protein: CASSPTRGRGDEQFF.